The present entry profiles one TCR beta chain with its context. This sample is part of a study of blood T cell repertoires in COVID-19. Overall study: Samples of COVID-19 (acute and convalescent) were obtained from the United States, Italy and Spain.

CDR1 and CDR2 (germline): MGHRA, YSYEKL. V dropped 3 bases and J dropped 5 bases, with 23 bases sitting between them. This CDR3 is built from 18 residues. As originally analysed: For nucleated cells, counts were estimated from reference gene primer amplification. Produced via immunoSEQ multiplex PCR; TCRdb's table is partial and in-frame only. Clone size and V and J calls were adopted from that table, with D and trimming inferred from the DNA. The profile shows around 160,000 clones, almost 90% of them singletons. The specimen sequenced was peripheral blood. The genes are TRBV4-1 and TRBJ1-5; no clear D. The TCR originated in a human donor in a cohort sampled during active COVID-19. The CDR3 spells CASSQDSIGGQRDQPQHF. The CDR3 DNA is TGCGCCAGCAGCCAGGACTCTATAGGAGGCCAACGGGATCAGCCCCAGCATTTT.